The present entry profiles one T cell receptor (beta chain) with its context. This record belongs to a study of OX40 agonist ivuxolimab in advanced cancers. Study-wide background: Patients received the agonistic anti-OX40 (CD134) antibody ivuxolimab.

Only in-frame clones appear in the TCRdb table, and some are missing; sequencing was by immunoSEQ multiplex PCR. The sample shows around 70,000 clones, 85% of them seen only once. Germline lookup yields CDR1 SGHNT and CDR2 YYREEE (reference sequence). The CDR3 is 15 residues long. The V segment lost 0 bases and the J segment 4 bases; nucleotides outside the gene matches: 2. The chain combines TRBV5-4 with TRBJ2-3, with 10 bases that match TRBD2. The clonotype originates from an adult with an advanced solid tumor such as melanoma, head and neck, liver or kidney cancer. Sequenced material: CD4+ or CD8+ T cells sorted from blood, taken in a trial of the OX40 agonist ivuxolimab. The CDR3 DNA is TGTGCCAGCAGCTTGGGAGGGACTAGCGCAGATACGCAGTATTTT. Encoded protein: CASSLGGTSADTQYF.